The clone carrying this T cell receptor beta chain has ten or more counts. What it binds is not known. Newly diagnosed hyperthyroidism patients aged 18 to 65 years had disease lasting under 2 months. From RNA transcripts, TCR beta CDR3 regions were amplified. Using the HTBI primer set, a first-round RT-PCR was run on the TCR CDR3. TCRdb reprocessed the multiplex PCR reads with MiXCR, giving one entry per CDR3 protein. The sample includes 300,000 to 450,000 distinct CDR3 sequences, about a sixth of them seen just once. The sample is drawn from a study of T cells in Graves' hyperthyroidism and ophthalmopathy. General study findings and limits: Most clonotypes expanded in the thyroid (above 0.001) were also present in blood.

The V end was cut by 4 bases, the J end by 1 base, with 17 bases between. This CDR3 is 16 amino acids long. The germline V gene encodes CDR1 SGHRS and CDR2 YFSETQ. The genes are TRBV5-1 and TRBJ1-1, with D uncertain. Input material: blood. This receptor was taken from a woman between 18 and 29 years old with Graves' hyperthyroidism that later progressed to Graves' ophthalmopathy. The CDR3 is CASSPRESRANTEAFF. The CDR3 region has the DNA TGCGCCAGCAGCCCGCGAGAAAGTCGGGCGAACACTGAAGCTTTCTTT.